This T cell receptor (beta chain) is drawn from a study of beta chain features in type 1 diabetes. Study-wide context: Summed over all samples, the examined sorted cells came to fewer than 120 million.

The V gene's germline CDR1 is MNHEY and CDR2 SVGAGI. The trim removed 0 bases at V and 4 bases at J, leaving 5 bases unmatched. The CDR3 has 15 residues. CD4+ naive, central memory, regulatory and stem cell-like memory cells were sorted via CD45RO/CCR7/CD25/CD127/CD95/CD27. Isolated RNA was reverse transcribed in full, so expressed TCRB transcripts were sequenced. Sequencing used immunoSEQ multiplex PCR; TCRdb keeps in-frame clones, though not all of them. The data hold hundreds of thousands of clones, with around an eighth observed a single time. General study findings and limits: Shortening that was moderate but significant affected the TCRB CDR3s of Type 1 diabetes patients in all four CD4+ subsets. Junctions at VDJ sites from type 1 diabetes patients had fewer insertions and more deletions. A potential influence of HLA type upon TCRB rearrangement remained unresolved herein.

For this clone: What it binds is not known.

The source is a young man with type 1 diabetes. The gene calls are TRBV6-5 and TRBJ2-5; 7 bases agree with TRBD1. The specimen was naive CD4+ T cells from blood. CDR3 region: CASSYSLRTGETQYF. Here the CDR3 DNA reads TGTGCCAGCAGTTACTCCCTACGGACAGGAGAGACCCAGTACTTC.